The 29 T cell receptor beta chains given below trace back to one sample, sequenced in a study of OX40 agonist ivuxolimab in advanced cancers. Here immunoSEQ multiplex PCR was the method, and the copy in TCRdb shows in-frame clones only, minus some. The sample has about 65,000 clones, about four fifths seen once. The sample was CD4+ or CD8+ T cells sorted from blood, taken in a trial of the OX40 agonist ivuxolimab. The receptors shown here come from an adult with an advanced solid tumor such as melanoma, head and neck, liver or kidney cancer.

The rearrangement links TRBV20-1 to TRBJ2-5; TRBD2 might be the D (6 bases). The V gene's germline CDR1 is DFQATT and CDR2 SNEGSKA (reference sequence). The CDR3 has 10 residues. V was pared by 8 bases and J by 9 bases, with 13 bases between. CDR3: CSIGEEAQYF. The CDR3 DNA reads as TGCAGTATCGGGGAGGAGGCCCAGTACTTC.

This clone was picked up one time. The chain is built from TRBV7-9 and TRBJ2-3; maybe TRBD2 (5 bases). Germline CDR1 SEHNR, CDR2 FQNEAQ (reference sequence). CDR3 length: 16 amino acids. V was pared by 3 bases and J by 5 bases, with 18 bases between. DNA of the CDR3: TGTGCCAGCAGCTTTGGAACTAGTGGGAGCCTAGATACGCAGTATTTT. It specifies CASSFGTSGSLDTQYF. Full variable domain (remainder filled in from reference TRBV7-9 and TRBJ2-3): DTGVSQNPRHKITKRGQNVTFRCDPISEHNRLYWYRQTLGQGPEFLTYFQNEAQLEKSRLLSDRFSAERPKGSFSTLEIQRTEQGDSAMYLCASSFGTSGSLDTQYFGPGTRLTVL.

CDR3 nucleotides: TGCGCCAGCAGCATGAACACTGAAGCTTTCTTT. Its translation: CASSMNTEAFF. V usage is TRBV5-1 and J usage is TRBJ1-1; D unclear. Trimming took 4 bases from V and 0 from J, leaving 1 base between them. The CDR3 is 11 residues long. Germline CDR1 reads SGHRS; CDR2 reads YFSETQ.

This rearrangement joins TRBV11-2 to TRBJ2-7; possibly TRBD2 for D (6 bases). CDR1 and CDR2 from the germline V gene are SGHAT and FQNNGV. The CDR3 covers 13 residues. Trimming cost V 4 bases and J 9 bases, with 16 bases left between them. The CDR3 DNA is TGTGCCAGCAGCTCCGGGGGAGAGGGTCGGCAGTACGTC. Protein: CASSSGGEGRQYV.

This clone has only one observation. The chain carries TRBV5-1 and TRBJ1-1, with D unclear. There are 16 residues in the CDR3. Per germline, CDR1 SGHRS and CDR2 YFSETQ. V shed 0 bases and J shed 2 bases, with 14 bases lying between them. As DNA, the CDR3 is TGCGCCAGCAGCTTGGCCGGGCAGGTAATCAACACTGAAGCTTTCTTT. Translated, it gives CASSLAGQVINTEAFF.

V is TRBV2 and J is TRBJ2-3; 8 bases fit TRBD2. The junction had 6 bases not matched to a gene; V was cut back by 4 bases and J by 3 bases. The CDR3 extends over 15 amino acids. The germline V gene has CDR1 SNHLY and CDR2 FYNNEI. CDR3 in DNA: TGTGCCAGCAGTGGGCTAGCGGGCGTTACAGATACGCAGTATTTT. Its translation: CASSGLAGVTDTQYF.

The V call is TRBV6-5, the J call TRBJ1-2; 8 nucleotides agree with TRBD1. The CDR3 has 14 residues. Germline V CDR1 and CDR2: MNHEY, SVGAGI. With 2 bases clipped from V and 5 bases from J, the junction kept 4 bases outside the gene matches. The CDR3 reads CASSYTGGLYGYTF. The CDR3 DNA reads as TGTGCCAGCAGTTACACAGGGGGATTGTATGGCTACACCTTC.

The chain combines TRBV19 with TRBJ2-5; the D gene is possibly TRBD1 (5 bases). The CDR3 runs 15 residues. The V end lost 7 bases, the J end lost 5 bases, and 20 bases lay between the germline ends. Germline assignment: CDR1 LNHDA and CDR2 SQIVND (reference sequence). CDR3 amino acids: CASTLGARGGETQYF. CDR3 coding DNA: TGTGCCAGTACCCTTGGGGCGCGAGGTGGGGAGACCCAGTACTTC.

The chain couples TRBV5-1 to TRBJ2-7; 9 positions agree with TRBD2. Germline CDR1 and CDR2: SGHRS and YFSETQ. Germline trimming cut 3 bases from V and 3 bases from J; bases unmatched to any gene: 4. The CDR3 covers 14 residues. The CDR3 loop reads CASSYSSGDYEQYF. The CDR3 region has the DNA TGCGCCAGCAGCTACTCTAGCGGGGACTACGAGCAGTACTTC.

V usage is TRBV7-2 and J usage is TRBJ2-1; 7 positions agree with TRBD2. The CDR3 extends over 15 amino acids. Germline V gene sequence: CDR1 SGHTA, CDR2 FQGNSA. V dropped 6 bases and J dropped 6; count of bases not matched to a gene: 11. DNA of the CDR3: TGTGCCAGCAGTCCTTCGCGGGAGTTGGGCAATGAGCAGTTCTTC. It codes for CASSPSRELGNEQFF.

The V gene is TRBV30, the J gene TRBJ1-3; D is undetermined. CDR3 length equals 13 residues. Trimming took off 2 bases at V and 4 bases at J, with 9 bases between the two ends. Germline lookup yields CDR1 GTSNPN and CDR2 SVGIG (reference sequence). The CDR3 DNA reads as TGTGCCTGGAGTACGGTAGCCGGAAACACCATATATTTT. Residues: CAWSTVAGNTIYF.

The chain uses TRBV9 and TRBJ2-3; perhaps TRBD2 as D (5 bases). CDR1 and CDR2 from the germline V gene are SGDLS and YYNGEE. The CDR3 is 13 amino acids. CDR3 sequence (DNA): TGTGCTGGAGGTCCCCTCAGCACAGATACGCAGTATTTT. This sequence encodes CAGGPLSTDTQYF.

The DNA of the CDR3 is TGTGCCAGCAGCTTTGGACTGTACACTGAAGCTTTCTTT. Protein sequence: CASSFGLYTEAFF. The V and J genes are TRBV7-9 and TRBJ1-1; D is undetermined. There are 13 residues in the CDR3. Germline V gene sequence: CDR1 SEHNR, CDR2 FQNEAQ (reference sequence). Trimming stripped 3 bases from V and 3 bases from J, with 8 bases between.

V and J are TRBV2 and TRBJ1-4; 9 nucleotides align to TRBD1. The CDR3 is 13 residues long. The V gene end was trimmed by 7 bases and the J gene end by 10 bases; junction bases not matched to a gene: 7. Per the germline V gene, CDR1 is SNHLY and CDR2 is FYNNEI. DNA for the CDR3: TGTGCCAGCACCGGGACAGGGAGCGTAAAACTGTTTTTT. It codes for CASTGTGSVKLFF.

As for this clone: The sample contains more than one DNA sequence encoding this CDR3. The CDR3 loop reads CAWSGISTDTQYF. The DNA of the CDR3 is TGTGCCTGGAGCGGGATTAGCACAGATACGCAGTATTTT. This chain connects TRBV30 to TRBJ2-3; possibly TRBD2 for D (5 bases). V was shortened by 3 bases and J by 0 bases, with 7 bases between the two germline ends. The CDR3 consists of 13 residues. Germline CDR1 and CDR2: GTSNPN and SVGIG (reference sequence).

The CDR3 loop reads CTGQPYEQYF. The CDR3 DNA reads TGCACGGGACAGCCCTACGAGCAGTACTTC. The chain carries TRBV20-1 and TRBJ2-7; 7 bases fit TRBD1. The CDR3 runs to 10 residues. Per the germline V gene, CDR1 is DFQATT and CDR2 is SNEGSKA (reference sequence).

The chain joins TRBV5-1 to TRBJ2-5; 12 bases line up with TRBD2. Per germline, CDR1 SGHRS and CDR2 YFSETQ. Germline trimming cut 7 bases from V and 7 bases from J; bases unmatched to any gene: 8. The CDR3 spans 14 residues. For the CDR3, the DNA is TGCGCCAGCTGTCCGACTAGCGGGAGTGTGACCCAGTACTTC. Protein product: CASCPTSGSVTQYF.

The V gene is TRBV18, the J gene TRBJ1-2; D remains unclear. Germline V gives CDR1 KGHSH, CDR2 LQKENI. The CDR3 covers 13 residues. V lost 7 bases to trimming and J lost 6 bases, with 15 bases between them. CDR3: CASLRTAEDGYTF. In DNA, the CDR3 is TGTGCCAGCTTACGGACGGCCGAAGATGGCTACACCTTC.

V is TRBV6-5 and J is TRBJ1-4, with D maybe TRBD1 (5 bases). This CDR3 contains 15 residues. Germline CDR1 reads MNHEY; CDR2 reads SVGAGI. Between the trimmed V and J ends, which lost 1 base and 4 bases, there was a span of 10 bases. The CDR3 is CASSYWGTDNEKLFF. CDR3 bases: TGTGCCAGCAGTTACTGGGGCACAGATAATGAAAAACTGTTTTTT.

V usage is TRBV2 and J usage is TRBJ2-7; 14 bases match TRBD2. V was clipped by 6 bases and J by 6 bases; unmatched bases: 10. The length of the CDR3 is 16 residues. The germline CDR1 and CDR2 sequences are SNHLY and FYNNEI. The CDR3 spells CASRLGLAGGYSEQYF. For the CDR3, the DNA is TGTGCCAGCAGACTAGGACTAGCGGGAGGTTATAGCGAGCAGTACTTC.

As DNA, the CDR3 is TGCGCCAGCAGCCAAGGTGGTACGCGTGGCTACACCTTC. Its translation: CASSQGGTRGYTF. The chain is built from TRBV4-1 and TRBJ1-2, with D hard to call. The CDR3 is made up of 13 amino acids. With 1 base removed from V and 7 bases from J, the gap between germline ends came to 10 bases. CDR1 is MGHRA, CDR2 YSYEKL, per germline.

V usage is TRBV9 and J usage is TRBJ2-5; the D gene is possibly TRBD1 (6 bases). The DNA end lines up better with TRBJ2-7; the J call may be wrong. The CDR3 spans 14 residues. In germline, CDR1 is SGDLS, CDR2 YYNGEE. This chain's CDR3 is CASSVTGNAYEQYF. The CDR3 region has the DNA TGTGCCAGCAGCGTTACAGGGAATGCCTACGAGCAGTACTTC.

The chain combines TRBV4-3 with TRBJ2-5, with 10 bases matching TRBD2. V shed 1 base, J shed 5 bases, and the junction held 7 bases outside the gene matches. The CDR3 contains 16 residues. The germline V gene has CDR1 LGHNA and CDR2 YSLEER. CDR3 loop: CASSQALAGEWETQYF. The DNA of the CDR3 is TGCGCCAGCAGCCAAGCTCTAGCGGGAGAGTGGGAGACCCAGTACTTC.

The count of this clone is one. The chain recombines TRBV7-9 with TRBJ1-4; 7 bases line up with TRBD1. The CDR3 has 14 residues. J lost 6 bases, V lost 5 bases, and 6 bases had no gene match. The germline V gene encodes CDR1 SEHNR and CDR2 FQNEAQ (reference sequence). The CDR3: CASSPTGWDEKLFF. The CDR3 coding sequence is TGTGCCAGCAGCCCGACAGGGTGGGATGAAAAACTGTTTTTT.

J is TRBJ2-5 and V is TRBV7-2, with D maybe TRBD1 (5 bases). The CDR3 length is 14 residues. The V gene's germline CDR1 is SGHTA and CDR2 FQGNSA. Trimming left V 0 bases short and J 5 bases short, with 10 bases between. The CDR3 coding sequence is TGTGCCAGCAGCTTAGCGCAAGGGGTGGAGACCCAGTACTTC. Amino acids: CASSLAQGVETQYF. The variable domain in full, with the rest retrieved from reference TRBV7-2 and TRBJ2-5, is GAGVSQSPSNKVTEKGKDVELRCDPISGHTALYWYRQSLGQGLEFLIYFQGNSAPDKSGLPSDRFSAERTGGSVSTLTIQRTQQEDSAVYLCASSLAQGVETQYFGPGTRLLVL.

V is TRBV5-1 and J is TRBJ1-1; tentative D call: TRBD1 (5 bases). Germline V gene data show CDR1 as SGHRS and CDR2 as YFSETQ. V was trimmed by 2 bases and J by 4 bases, leaving 6 bases between them. The CDR3 runs 12 residues. As DNA, the CDR3 is TGCGCCAGCAGCTTTGGGGGCACTGAAGCTTTCTTT. Protein product: CASSFGGTEAFF.

The V and J genes are TRBV11-3 and TRBJ2-2; D is possibly TRBD1 (6 bases). Trimming removed 5 bases at V and 5 bases at J, with 21 bases between. Looked up from germline, CDR1 is SGHNT and CDR2 is YENEEA. The CDR3 contains 17 residues. CDR3 region: CASSPYRQAEGTGELFF. CDR3 nucleotide sequence: TGTGCCAGCAGCCCCTACCGACAGGCCGAAGGGACCGGGGAGCTGTTTTTT.

The rearrangement joins TRBV7-9 to TRBJ2-3; D is undetermined. The CDR3 is 14 residues long. CDR1 is SEHNR, CDR2 FQNEAQ, per germline (reference sequence). The V and J ends lost 4 bases and 2 bases respectively, with 10 bases between them. CDR3 sequence (DNA): TGTGCCAGCAGCTCCCGGGTGCTCACAGATACGCAGTATTTT. Protein sequence: CASSSRVLTDTQYF.

CDR3 residues: CASRSSGSYEQYV. The CDR3 DNA follows: TGTGCCAGCAGGTCTAGCGGGAGCTACGAGCAGTACGTC. The J gene is TRBJ2-7, the V gene TRBV6-6; 10 bases line up with TRBD2. Germline assignment: CDR1 MNHNY and CDR2 SVGAGI (reference sequence). The CDR3 has 13 residues. V was clipped by 6 bases and J by 3 bases; unmatched bases: 2.